A selection of T cell receptor beta chains follows, all from one sample in a study of blood T cell repertoires in COVID-19. TCRdb's table, derived via immunoSEQ multiplex PCR, lists solely in-frame clones and lacks some. The sample has 130,000 to 150,000 clones, approximately 85% seen once; the top ten hold 1.5% to 2%. The source material was peripheral blood. These receptors were collected from a man between 65 and 80 years old with acute or convalescent COVID-19. Both conserved end residues are part of each CDR3. The D gene is left open where the match is weak. The size field is filled for only some rows; it gives once, few, many or a size class.

J	size	length	V	D	DNA	CDR3
TRBJ2-1	few	12	TRBV5-1	-	TGCGCCAGCAGCTTGGCCGGTACCCTAGCGTTCTTC	CASSLAGTLAFF
TRBJ1-2	-	15	TRBV7-8	-	TGTGCCAGCAGCTTAATCCCCGGGATTAACTATGGCTACACCTTC	CASSLIPGINYGYTF
TRBJ1-1	-	14	TRBV25-1	-	TGTGCCAGCAGTGAATGGGGCGGGGGCACTGAAGCTTTCTTT	CASSEWGGGTEAFF
TRBJ1-6	-	16	TRBV28	-	TGTGCCAGCAGTTTACCCTCGGGGGCTAGCGGTTCACCCCTCCACTTT	CASSLPSGASGSPLHF
TRBJ1-2	-	12	TRBV19	TRBD1	TGTGCCAGTAGCCGGACAGGGGGCGGCTACACCTTC	CASSRTGGGYTF
TRBJ1-2	-	15	TRBV13	TRBD1	TGTGCCAGCAGCCGTGGAGGGACAGGGGACTATGGCTACACCTTC	CASSRGGTGDYGYTF
TRBJ2-1	-	16	TRBV6-1	-	TGTGCCAGCAGTGGCAGGGGGGCCGACTCCTACAATGAGCAGTTCTTC	CASSGRGADSYNEQFF
TRBJ1-6	-	16	TRBV27	TRBD1	TGTGCCAGCAGTTTATCGACAGGGTACTATAATTCACCCCTCCACTTT	CASSLSTGYYNSPLHF
TRBJ2-3	-	13	TRBV9	-	TGTGCCAGCAGCGCCCAGGGTTCAGATACGCAGTATTTT	CASSAQGSDTQYF
TRBJ1-3	-	18	TRBV5-1	TRBD1	TGCGCCAGCAGCTTGAGGAGCGCTTCCGGGACAGGGGGAAACACCATATATTTT	CASSLRSASGTGGNTIYF
TRBJ1-5	-	13	TRBV30	-	TGTGCCTGGAGCCCGCAGGGCTTGGGGCCCCAGCATTTT	CAWSPQGLGPQHF
TRBJ1-4	-	17	TRBV3-1/TRBV3-2	TRBD1	TGTGCCAGCAGCCAAAGACAGGGCGCCGCAACTAATGAAAAACTGTTTTTT	CASSQRQGAATNEKLFF
TRBJ2-1	-	15	TRBV5-1	TRBD2	TGCGCCAGCAGCTTGGTAGGGACTACATACAATGAGCAGTTCTTC	CASSLVGTTYNEQFF
TRBJ2-7	-	14	TRBV28	-	TGTGCCAGCAGTACCCTCAGGGGTTTAAACGAGCAGTACTTC	CASSTLRGLNEQYF
TRBJ1-1	few	12	TRBV29-1	-	TGCAGCGCTCGGGAAGGGGGCACTGAAGCTTTCTTT	CSAREGGTEAFF
TRBJ1-2	-	16	TRBV7-9	TRBD1	TGTGCCAGCAGCTTAGACGGACAGGGGACCTCGGGGGGCTACACCTTC	CASSLDGQGTSGGYTF
TRBJ1-5	-	15	TRBV10-2	TRBD1	TGCGCCAGCAGGACTCAGGGGGCAGGCAATCAGCCCCAGCATTTT	CASRTQGAGNQPQHF
TRBJ2-3	-	15	TRBV6-5	-	TGTGCCAGCAGCTACGGACTGGTCTCAGCAGATACGCAGTATTTT	CASSYGLVSADTQYF
TRBJ1-3	-	12	TRBV6-5	-	TGTGCCAGCAGTTCCTCGGGACAATCCATATATTTT	CASSSSGQSIYF
TRBJ2-7	-	12	TRBV29-1	-	TGCAGCGGGTGGTCCGCGACCTACGAGCAGTACTTC	CSGWSATYEQYF
TRBJ2-1	once	14	TRBV2	-	TGTGCCAGCATGGCCTCCAACATCTACAATGAGCAGTTCTTC	CASMASNIYNEQFF
TRBJ2-7	-	13	TRBV30	TRBD2	TGTGCCTGGAGTGTAGCGGGAGGCCGCGAGCAGTACTTC	CAWSVAGGREQYF
TRBJ2-3	-	13	TRBV3-1/TRBV3-2	TRBD1	TGTGCCAGTCGGGACAGGGGCACAGATACGCAGTATTTT	CASRDRGTDTQYF
TRBJ1-2	once	13	TRBV3-1/TRBV3-2	-	TGTGCCAGCAGCTACGGTACTAACTATGGCTACACCTTC	CASSYGTNYGYTF
TRBJ1-1	-	13	TRBV27	-	TGTGCCAGCAGTTTATTTATGAACACTGAAGCTTTCTTT	CASSLFMNTEAFF
TRBJ2-7	-	15	TRBV5-5	TRBD1	TGTGCCAGCAGCTTCGGGGGACAGGGAATAAGCGAGCAGTACTTC	CASSFGGQGISEQYF
TRBJ2-7	-	16	TRBV24-1	TRBD2	TGTGCCACCAGTGAGCCCCGGGAGGAGGGCTCCTACGAGCAGTACTTC	CATSEPREEGSYEQYF
TRBJ2-1	once	16	TRBV4-1	-	TGCGCCAGCAGCCAAGAGTCATTGGCCAGAGGGAATGAGCAGTTCTTC	CASSQESLARGNEQFF
TRBJ1-3	-	15	TRBV4-2	TRBD1	TGTGCCAGCAGCCTACAGGGGGCATTGGGAAACACCATATATTTT	CASSLQGALGNTIYF
TRBJ1-1	few	15	TRBV11-1	-	TGTGCCAGCAGCTTATTGGCGCAGGTGAACACTGAAGCTTTCTTT	CASSLLAQVNTEAFF
TRBJ1-2	-	17	TRBV19	-	TGTGCCAGTAGTAACGCCCCGAGACAGGAGAATAACTATGGCTACACCTTC	CASSNAPRQENNYGYTF
TRBJ2-3	-	16	TRBV11-2	TRBD2	TGTGCCAGCAGCTTAGGGGCGGGGGGGCCTACAGATACGCAGTATTTT	CASSLGAGGPTDTQYF
TRBJ2-5	once	13	TRBV3-1/TRBV3-2	TRBD2	TGTGCCAGCAGAGCTTCCGGGAGGCAGACCCAGTACTTC	CASRASGRQTQYF
TRBJ1-3	few	15	TRBV2	-	TGTGCCAGCAGTGATACCCCAGGTTACGGAAACACCATATATTTT	CASSDTPGYGNTIYF
TRBJ1-6	-	14	TRBV2	-	TGTGCCAGCAGCTTGACGGCAGGAGGGTCACCCCTCCACTTT	CASSLTAGGSPLHF
TRBJ2-2	-	16	TRBV5-1	-	TGCGCCAGCAGCCTGTCTCGGGGATCGAACACCGGGGAGCTGTTTTTT	CASSLSRGSNTGELFF
TRBJ2-6	-	17	TRBV19	-	TGTGCCAGTAGTAGCCAGTTGGGCTCGGCTGGGGCCAACGTCCTGACTTTC	CASSSQLGSAGANVLTF
TRBJ2-7	-	14	TRBV3-1/TRBV3-2	TRBD1	TGTGCCAGCAGCCCGGGACAGGGGACTTACGAGCAGTACTTC	CASSPGQGTYEQYF
TRBJ1-1	-	14	TRBV28	-	TGTGCCAGCAGACGAGGACAGCCGGGCACTGAAGCTTTCTTT	CASRRGQPGTEAFF
TRBJ2-2	-	16	TRBV6-6	-	TGTGCCAGCAGTTACTCGAGCCCCACCAGCGCCGGGGAGCTGTTTTTT	CASSYSSPTSAGELFF
TRBJ1-3	-	16	TRBV19	TRBD1	TGTGCCAGTCGAGACCAGGGGGCAGGATCTGGAAACACCATATATTTT	CASRDQGAGSGNTIYF
TRBJ1-4	-	16	TRBV10-1	TRBD1	TGCGCCAGCAGTGAAATGGACGGAGGGGGCGGTGAAAAACTGTTTTTT	CASSEMDGGGGEKLFF
TRBJ1-1	-	10	TRBV12-5	-	TGTGCTAGTGGTTTGCAGGGAGCTTTCTTT	CASGLQGAFF